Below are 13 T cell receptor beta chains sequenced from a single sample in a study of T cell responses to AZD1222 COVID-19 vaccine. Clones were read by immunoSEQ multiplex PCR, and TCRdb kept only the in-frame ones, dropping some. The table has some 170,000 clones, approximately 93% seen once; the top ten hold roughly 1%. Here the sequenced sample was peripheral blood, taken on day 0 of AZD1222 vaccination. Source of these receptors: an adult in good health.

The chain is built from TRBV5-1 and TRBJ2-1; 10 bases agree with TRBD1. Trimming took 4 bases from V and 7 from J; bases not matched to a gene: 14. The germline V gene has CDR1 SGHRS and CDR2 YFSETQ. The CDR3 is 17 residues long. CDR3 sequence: CASSGGPGDRGWNEQFF. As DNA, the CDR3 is TGCGCCAGCAGCGGTGGCCCAGGGGACAGGGGTTGGAATGAGCAGTTCTTC.

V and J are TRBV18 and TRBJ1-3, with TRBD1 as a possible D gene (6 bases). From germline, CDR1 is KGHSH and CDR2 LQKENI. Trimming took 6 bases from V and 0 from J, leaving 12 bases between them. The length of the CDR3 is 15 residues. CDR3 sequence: CASSQQGFSGNTIYF. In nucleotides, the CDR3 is TGTGCCAGCTCGCAACAGGGATTCTCTGGAAACACCATATATTTT. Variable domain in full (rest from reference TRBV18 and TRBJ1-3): NAGVMQNPRHLVRRRGQEARLRCSPMKGHSHVYWYRQLPEEGLKFMVYLQKENIIDESGMPKERFSAEFPKEGPSILRIQQVVRGDSAAYFCASSQQGFSGNTIYFGEGSWLTVV.

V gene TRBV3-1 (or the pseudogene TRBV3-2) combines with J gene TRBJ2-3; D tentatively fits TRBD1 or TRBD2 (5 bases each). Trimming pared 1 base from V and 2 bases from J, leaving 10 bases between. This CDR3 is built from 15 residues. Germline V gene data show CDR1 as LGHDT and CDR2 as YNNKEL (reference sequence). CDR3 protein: CASSQGAGTTDTQYF. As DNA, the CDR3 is TGTGCCAGCAGCCAAGGAGCAGGGACCACAGATACGCAGTATTTT.

In DNA form, the CDR3 reads TGCAGTGCTAGTGATTCTGGGAGGGTCTACAATGAGCAGTTCTTC. The encoded protein is CSASDSGRVYNEQFF. The chain combines TRBV20-1 with TRBJ2-1, with TRBD2 identical over 7 bases. The trim removed 3 bases at V and 3 bases at J, leaving 8 bases unmatched. There are 15 residues in the CDR3. Germline values: CDR1 DFQATT, CDR2 SNEGSKA (reference sequence).

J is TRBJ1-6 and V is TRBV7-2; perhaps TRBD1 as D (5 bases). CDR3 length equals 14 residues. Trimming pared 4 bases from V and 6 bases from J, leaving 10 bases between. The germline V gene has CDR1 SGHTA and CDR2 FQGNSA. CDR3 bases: TGTGCCAGCAGCTCCGGACAACCTAATTCACCCCTCCACTTT. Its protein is CASSSGQPNSPLHF.

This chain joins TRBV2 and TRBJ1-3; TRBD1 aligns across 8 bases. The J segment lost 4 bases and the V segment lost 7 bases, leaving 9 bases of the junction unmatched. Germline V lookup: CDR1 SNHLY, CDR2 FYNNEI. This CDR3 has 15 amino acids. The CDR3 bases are TGTGCCAGCAAACTTAGGACAGGGATGGGAAACACCATATATTTT. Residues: CASKLRTGMGNTIYF.

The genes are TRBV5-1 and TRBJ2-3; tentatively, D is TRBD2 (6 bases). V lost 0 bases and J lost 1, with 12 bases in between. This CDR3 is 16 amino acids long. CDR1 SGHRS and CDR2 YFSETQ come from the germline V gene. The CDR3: CASSLASASRTDTQYF. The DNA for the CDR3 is TGCGCCAGCAGCTTGGCTAGCGCGTCCCGCACAGATACGCAGTATTTT. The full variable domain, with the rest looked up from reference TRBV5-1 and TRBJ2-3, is KAGVTQTPRYLIKTRGQQVTLSCSPISGHRSVSWYQQTPGQGLQFLFEYFSETQRNKGNFPGRFSGRQFSNSRSEMNVSTLELGDSALYLCASSLASASRTDTQYFGPGTRLTVL.

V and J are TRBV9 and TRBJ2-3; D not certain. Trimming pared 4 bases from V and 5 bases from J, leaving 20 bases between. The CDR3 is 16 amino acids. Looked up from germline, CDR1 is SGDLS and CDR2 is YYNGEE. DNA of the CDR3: TGTGCCAGCAGCCCCCGAGGTTATCAGGACGGAGATACGCAGTATTTT. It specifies CASSPRGYQDGDTQYF. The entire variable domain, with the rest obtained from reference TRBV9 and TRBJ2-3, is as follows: DSGVTQTPKHLITATGQRVTLRCSPRSGDLSVYWYQQSLDQGLQFLIQYYNGEERAKGNILERFSAQQFPDLHSELNLSSLELGDSALYFCASSPRGYQDGDTQYFGPGTRLTVL.

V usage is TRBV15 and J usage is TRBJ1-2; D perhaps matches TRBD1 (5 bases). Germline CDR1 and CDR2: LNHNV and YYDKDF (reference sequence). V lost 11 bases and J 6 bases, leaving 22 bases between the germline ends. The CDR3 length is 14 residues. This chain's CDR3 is CAPGEGDTENGYTF. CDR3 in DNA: TGTGCCCCCGGAGAAGGGGATACGGAAAATGGCTACACCTTC. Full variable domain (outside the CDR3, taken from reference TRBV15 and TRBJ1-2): DAMVIQNPRYQVTQFGKPVTLSCSQTLNHNVMYWYQQKSSQAPKLLFHYYDKDFNNEADTPDNFQSRRPNTSFCFLDIRSPGLGDTAMYLCAPGEGDTENGYTFGSGTRLTVV.

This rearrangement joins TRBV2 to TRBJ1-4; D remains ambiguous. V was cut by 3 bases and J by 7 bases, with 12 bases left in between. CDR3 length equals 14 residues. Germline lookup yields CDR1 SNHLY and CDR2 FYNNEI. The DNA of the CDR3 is TGTGCCAGCAGTGACAGGACCGCAAGTGAAAAACTGTTTTTT. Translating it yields CASSDRTASEKLFF.

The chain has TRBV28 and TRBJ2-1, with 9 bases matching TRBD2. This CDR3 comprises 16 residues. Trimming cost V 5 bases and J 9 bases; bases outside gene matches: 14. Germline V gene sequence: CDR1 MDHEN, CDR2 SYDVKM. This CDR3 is CASSPSGDPSTIEQFF. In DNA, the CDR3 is TGTGCCAGCAGTCCTAGCGGGGACCCTTCTACAATTGAGCAGTTCTTC.

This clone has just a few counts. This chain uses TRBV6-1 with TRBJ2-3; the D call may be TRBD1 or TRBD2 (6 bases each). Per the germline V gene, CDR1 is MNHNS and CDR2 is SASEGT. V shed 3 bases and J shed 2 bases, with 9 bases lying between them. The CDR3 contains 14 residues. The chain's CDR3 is CASSDRGPTDTQYF. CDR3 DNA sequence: TGTGCCAGCAGTGACCGGGGGCCCACAGATACGCAGTATTTT.

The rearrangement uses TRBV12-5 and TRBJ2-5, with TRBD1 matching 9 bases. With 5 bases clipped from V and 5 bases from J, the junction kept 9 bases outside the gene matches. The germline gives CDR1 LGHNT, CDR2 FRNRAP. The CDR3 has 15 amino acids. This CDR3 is CASGRTGTGWETQYF. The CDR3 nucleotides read TGTGCTAGTGGTCGAACCGGGACAGGGTGGGAGACCCAGTACTTC.